The entry below describes one T cell receptor beta chain. V gave up 0 bases and J gave up 6 bases, with 7 bases separating them. The CDR3 has 12 amino acids. The germline V gene has CDR1 SGDLS and CDR2 YYNGEE. This sample was taken from a study of blood T cell repertoires in COVID-19. About the research overall: Samples came from the United States, Italy and Spain, spanning acute and convalescent COVID-19.

As originally analysed: Amplified reference gene primers provided the basis for estimating nucleated cell counts. Sequenced by immunoSEQ multiplex PCR; TCRdb stores in-frame clones only, minus some. V and J calls and clone size are those listed in that table; D and trimming were worked out from the DNA. The sample has roughly 160,000 clones; about 82% are singletons. The clonotype comes from a woman aged 80 or older with COVID-19, enrolled during active disease. The material sequenced was peripheral blood. This chain links TRBV9 with TRBJ2-7, with a tentative D call TRBD1 (5 bases). The CDR3: CASSVEGVEQYF. CDR3 sequence (DNA): TGTGCCAGCAGCGTAGAAGGGGTCGAGCAGTACTTC. Together with reference TRBV9 and TRBJ2-7, the CDR3 gives the full variable domain: DSGVTQTPKHLITATGQRVTLRCSPRSGDLSVYWYQQSLDQGLQFLIQYYNGEERAKGNILERFSAQQFPDLHSELNLSSLELGDSALYFCASSVEGVEQYFGPGTRLTVT.